This is a list of T cell receptor beta chains from one sample in a study of blood T cell repertoires in COVID-19. Assay used: immunoSEQ multiplex PCR; TCRdb lists only in-frame clones, some missing. The sample has 250,000 to 350,000 clones, around 87% seen once. Sample: peripheral blood. These receptors all stem from a woman in her forties or fifties who had recovered from COVID-19. The CDR3 runs from the conserved cysteine through the conserved F or W. D genes are given only for firm matches. The listing skips clone size in some rows; elsewhere it reads once, few, many or a size class.

.	TRBV18	.	TRBJ2-7	TGTGCCAGCTCACCCCCACCCTACGGGAATATCAACTACGAGCAGTACTTC	CASSPPPYGNINYEQYF
TRBD1	TRBV30	.	TRBJ2-1	TGTGCCTGGAGGGCCATCGACAGGGTGGGCAATGAGCAGTTCTTC	CAWRAIDRVGNEQFF
.	TRBV29-1	few	TRBJ1-2	TGCAGCGTTGCTAACAGTAACTATGGCTACACCTTC	CSVANSNYGYTF
TRBD2	TRBV5-1	.	TRBJ2-1	TGCGCCAGCAGCTTGGCCGGGACTATCCATGAGCAGTTCTTC	CASSLAGTIHEQFF
TRBD1	TRBV5-1	.	TRBJ2-7	TGCGCCAGCAGCTCCGGGCAGGGGGATGGAGGGCAGTACTTC	CASSSGQGDGGQYF
.	TRBV30	.	TRBJ2-1	TGTGCCTGGAGTACAGGACAGTACAATGAGCAGTTCTTC	CAWSTGQYNEQFF
.	TRBV7-9	.	TRBJ2-6	TGTGCCAGCAGCCCCCCACGGGGAAGGGCCTCTGGGGCCAACGTCCTGACTTTC	CASSPPRGRASGANVLTF
.	TRBV28	.	TRBJ1-2	TGTGCCAGCAGTTTAGAGGCAGCGACTTACTATGGCTACACCTTC	CASSLEAATYYGYTF
.	TRBV7-2	few	TRBJ2-5	TGTGCCAGCAGAGGGACAAGCGATCAAGAGACCCAGTACTTC	CASRGTSDQETQYF
.	TRBV3-1/TRBV3-2	.	TRBJ2-7	TGTGCCAGCAGCTTTACAAGTTACGAGCAGTACTTC	CASSFTSYEQYF
.	TRBV10-2	.	TRBJ1-1	TGCGCCAGCAGTGAGTGGACAGTGAACACTGAAGCTTTCTTT	CASSEWTVNTEAFF
.	TRBV27	.	TRBJ2-7	TGTGCCAGCAGTCCAAATAATTGGGGGGGACAGGTCTACGAGCAGTACTTC	CASSPNNWGGQVYEQYF
.	TRBV6-2/TRBV6-3	few	TRBJ1-5	TGTGCCAGCAGTTTAGAAACCGGCAATCAGCCCCAGCATTTT	CASSLETGNQPQHF
.	TRBV12-5	.	TRBJ2-5	TGTGCTAGTGGTCCCGATAGCGGCGAGACCCAGTACTTC	CASGPDSGETQYF
.	TRBV29-1	few	TRBJ2-3	TGCAGCGTTGACCCCGGGGTCACAGATACGCAGTATTTT	CSVDPGVTDTQYF
.	TRBV6-6	.	TRBJ2-5	TGTGCCAGCAGTTACATGTCCGGGAAAGAGACCCAGTACTTC	CASSYMSGKETQYF
TRBD2	TRBV7-2	.	TRBJ2-1	TGTGCCAGCAGTCACCTAACCGGGAGGGCCCCCAATGAGCAGTTCTTC	CASSHLTGRAPNEQFF
TRBD2	TRBV5-1	.	TRBJ2-3	TGCGCCAGCAGCACTGGACTAGCGGGTTCCACAGATACGCAGTATTTT	CASSTGLAGSTDTQYF
TRBD1	TRBV5-1	.	TRBJ1-5	TGCGCCAGCAGCAGAGATGGGACAGACAATCAGCCCCAGCATTTT	CASSRDGTDNQPQHF
.	TRBV28	.	TRBJ1-6	TGTGCCAGCCGGGGGGCACTTAATTCACCCCTCCACTTT	CASRGALNSPLHF
.	TRBV7-9	.	TRBJ1-1	TGTGCCAGCAGCCGTACAGGAAACACTGAAGCTTTCTTT	CASSRTGNTEAFF
TRBD2	TRBV19	.	TRBJ2-3	TGTGCCAGTAGTTGGGGGACTAGCGGGAGAAGCACAGATACGCAGTATTTT	CASSWGTSGRSTDTQYF
.	TRBV9	.	TRBJ1-6	TGTGCCAGCAGCCCATACGGGACCTATAATTCACCCCTCCACTTT	CASSPYGTYNSPLHF
.	TRBV6-2/TRBV6-3	.	TRBJ1-2	TGTGCCAGCAGTTACGGAGCATTCTATGGCTACACCTTC	CASSYGAFYGYTF
.	TRBV10-3	.	TRBJ2-5	TGTGCCATCAGTGAGTCGGCGGCGGTGCTCCAAGAGACCCAGTACTTC	CAISESAAVLQETQYF
.	TRBV18	.	TRBJ2-3	TGTGCCAGCTCCCACGAGGGTAGAGGGACAGATACGCAGTATTTT	CASSHEGRGTDTQYF
TRBD2	TRBV5-5	.	TRBJ2-1	TGTGCCAGCAGCTTTCGCGGGGGGGCGACGAGAGAGCAGTTCTTC	CASSFRGGATREQFF
.	TRBV3-1/TRBV3-2	.	TRBJ2-7	TGTGCCAGCAACCAGGGGGGCTCCTACGAGCAGTACTTC	CASNQGGSYEQYF
TRBD2	TRBV29-1	.	TRBJ2-7	TGCAGCGTTGAAGATTTGGCTAGCGGGAGATATGAGCAGTACTTC	CSVEDLASGRYEQYF
TRBD2	TRBV24-1	.	TRBJ2-5	TGTGCCACCAGTGATTCGGGGGGGTCGGAGACCCAGTACTTC	CATSDSGGSETQYF
TRBD1	TRBV30	.	TRBJ2-7	TGTGCCTGGGCTATGGGACAGGGAAACGAGCAGTACTTC	CAWAMGQGNEQYF
TRBD1	TRBV7-2	.	TRBJ2-7	TGTGCCAGCAGACTCGGGACAGTGGGCGAGCAGTACTTC	CASRLGTVGEQYF
.	TRBV15	once	TRBJ1-5	TGTGCCACCAGCAGAGTGTATGGCAGAATTAGCAATCAGCCCCAGCATTTT	CATSRVYGRISNQPQHF
TRBD1	TRBV4-3	.	TRBJ1-2	TGCGCCAGCAGCCGATTGGGACAGGGGTTGTATGGCTACACCTTC	CASSRLGQGLYGYTF
.	TRBV7-8	.	TRBJ1-5	TGTGCCAGCAGAGGGGCTGGAAATCAGCCCCAGCATTTT	CASRGAGNQPQHF
.	TRBV18	.	TRBJ2-1	TGTGCCAGCTCACCACCGTTAGTCTCCTACAATGAGCAGTTCTTC	CASSPPLVSYNEQFF
TRBD2	TRBV5-4	.	TRBJ2-7	TGTGCCAGCAGCCGGGACTACTACGAGCAGTACTTC	CASSRDYYEQYF
TRBD1	TRBV9	.	TRBJ1-6	TGTGCCAGCAGCGTAGGAGAGGGGGCTGTGCCCCTCCACTTT	CASSVGEGAVPLHF
TRBD2	TRBV7-7	.	TRBJ2-1	TGTGCTAGCAGCCCAACTAGCGGGAGAGGCAATGAGCAGTTCTTC	CASSPTSGRGNEQFF
.	TRBV21-1	once	TRBJ2-2	TGTGCCAGCAGCAAGACATCACGTAAAAACACCGGGGAGCTGTTTTTT	CASSKTSRKNTGELFF
TRBD1	TRBV15	.	TRBJ2-3	TGTGCCACCAGCAGAGACAGGGGGCGCAGGGATACGCAGTATTTT	CATSRDRGRRDTQYF
.	TRBV6-1	.	TRBJ2-2	TGTGCCAGCAGTGAAACAGTATACACCGGGGAGCTGTTTTTT	CASSETVYTGELFF
TRBD1	TRBV9	.	TRBJ2-5	TGTGCCAGCAGCGTCGGGACAGGGATTAACCAAGAGACCCAGTACTTC	CASSVGTGINQETQYF
.	TRBV15	.	TRBJ2-2	TGTGCCACCAGCAGAGAAATCGGCACCGGGGAGCTGTTTTTT	CATSREIGTGELFF
TRBD2	TRBV10-3	.	TRBJ2-5	TGTGCCATCAGGGGGGTAGGGACTAGGGGAGAGACCCAGTACTTC	CAIRGVGTRGETQYF
TRBD2	TRBV7-9	.	TRBJ2-7	TGTGCCAGCAGCCTAGGGGGACTAGACTACGAGCAGTACTTC	CASSLGGLDYEQYF
TRBD1	TRBV30	.	TRBJ2-7	TGTGCCTGGCAAGGGACAGGGTACGGCGAGCAGTACTTC	CAWQGTGYGEQYF
TRBD1	TRBV5-4	few	TRBJ1-2	TGTGCCAGCAGCCCGATAATCAGGACAGGGGATTATGGCTACACCTTC	CASSPIIRTGDYGYTF
.	TRBV5-4	.	TRBJ1-2	TGTGCCAGCAGCTTGGCAACCGGACTTGGCTACACCTTC	CASSLATGLGYTF
.	TRBV3-1/TRBV3-2	.	TRBJ2-7	TGTGCCAGCAGCCCCACCGGGTTCGAGCAGTACTTC	CASSPTGFEQYF
TRBD1	TRBV27	.	TRBJ2-7	TGTGCCAGCAGTTTTGTAGGGGGCGGGCGTGAGCAGTACTTC	CASSFVGGGREQYF
.	TRBV6-4	.	TRBJ2-3	TGTGCCAGCAGTGACTCGGTGCCCCCCAGGGCAGATACGCAGTATTTT	CASSDSVPPRADTQYF
.	TRBV7-8	.	TRBJ2-7	TGTGCCAGCAGCACATCGACAGGCCCAGGGGCCGAGCAGTACTTC	CASSTSTGPGAEQYF
TRBD2	TRBV19	.	TRBJ2-5	TGTGCCAGTAGTGACACTAGCGGGGGAGAGACCCAGTACTTC	CASSDTSGGETQYF
TRBD2	TRBV5-1	.	TRBJ2-3	TGCGCCAGCAGCCCGACTCCTCCGGGAGGGCCCACAGATACGCAGTATTTT	CASSPTPPGGPTDTQYF
TRBD1	TRBV7-2	.	TRBJ1-2	TGTGCCAGCAGCTTAGTGGCTTGGCAGGGGGCTAACTATGGCTACACCTTC	CASSLVAWQGANYGYTF
TRBD1	TRBV5-1	.	TRBJ2-7	TGCGCCAGCAGCTCAACGTGGTGGGGGACAGGGGCCTCCTACGAGCAGTACTTC	CASSSTWWGTGASYEQYF
.	TRBV11-2	.	TRBJ2-2	TGTGCCAGCAGCCCCCCCTTCGGGGGCGGGACTACCAGAACCGGGGAGCTGTTTTTT	CASSPPFGGGTTRTGELFF
TRBD1	TRBV19	.	TRBJ2-6	TGTGCCAGTAGTACCTTCCGAGACAGGGGATTGTCTGGGGCCAACGTCCTGACTTTC	CASSTFRDRGLSGANVLTF
TRBD1	TRBV3-1/TRBV3-2	.	TRBJ1-1	TGTGCCAGCAGCCCCCTGACAGGGCACACTGAAGCTTTCTTT	CASSPLTGHTEAFF